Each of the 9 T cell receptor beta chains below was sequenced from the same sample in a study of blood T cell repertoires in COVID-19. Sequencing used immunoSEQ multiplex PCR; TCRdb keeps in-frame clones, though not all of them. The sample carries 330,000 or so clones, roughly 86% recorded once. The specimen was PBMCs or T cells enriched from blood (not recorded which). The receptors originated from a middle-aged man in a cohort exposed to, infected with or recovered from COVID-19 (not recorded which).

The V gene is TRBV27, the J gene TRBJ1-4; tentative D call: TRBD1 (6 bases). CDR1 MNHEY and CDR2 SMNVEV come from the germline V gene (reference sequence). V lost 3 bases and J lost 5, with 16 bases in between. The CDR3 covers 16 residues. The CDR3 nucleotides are TGTGCCAGCAGTTTGGCCAGGACAGTCCTCAATGAAAAACTGTTTTTT. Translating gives CASSLARTVLNEKLFF.

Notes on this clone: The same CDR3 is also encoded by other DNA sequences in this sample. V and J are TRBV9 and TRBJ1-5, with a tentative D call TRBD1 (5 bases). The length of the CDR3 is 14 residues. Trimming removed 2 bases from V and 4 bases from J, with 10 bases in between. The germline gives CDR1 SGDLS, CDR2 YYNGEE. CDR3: CASSVGLGNQPQHF. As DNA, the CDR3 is TGTGCCAGCAGCGTGGGACTGGGTAATCAGCCCCAGCATTTT.

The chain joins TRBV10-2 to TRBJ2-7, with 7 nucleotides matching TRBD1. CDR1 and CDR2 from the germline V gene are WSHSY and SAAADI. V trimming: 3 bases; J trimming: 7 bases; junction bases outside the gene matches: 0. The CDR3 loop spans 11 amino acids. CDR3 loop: CASSEQGEQYF. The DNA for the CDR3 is TGCGCCAGCAGTGAACAGGGGGAGCAGTACTTC.

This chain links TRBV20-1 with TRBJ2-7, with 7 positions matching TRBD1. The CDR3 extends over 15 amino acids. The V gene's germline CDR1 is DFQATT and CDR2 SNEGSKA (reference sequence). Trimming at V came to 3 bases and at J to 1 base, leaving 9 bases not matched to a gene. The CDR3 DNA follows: TGCAGTGCTAGTGGGTCGACAGGGTTATCCTACGAGCAGTACTTC. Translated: CSASGSTGLSYEQYF.

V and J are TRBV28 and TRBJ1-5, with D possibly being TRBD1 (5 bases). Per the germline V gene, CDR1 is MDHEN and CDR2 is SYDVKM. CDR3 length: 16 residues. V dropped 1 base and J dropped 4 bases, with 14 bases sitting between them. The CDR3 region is CASSLSQGRRNQPQHF. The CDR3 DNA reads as TGTGCCAGCAGTTTATCGCAGGGTCGACGGAATCAGCCCCAGCATTTT.

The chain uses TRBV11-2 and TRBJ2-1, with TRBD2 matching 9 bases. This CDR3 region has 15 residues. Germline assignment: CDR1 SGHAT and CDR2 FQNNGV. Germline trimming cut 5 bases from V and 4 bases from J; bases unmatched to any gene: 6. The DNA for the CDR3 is TGTGCCAGCAGCGTCACGACTAGCGGTTACAATGAGCAGTTCTTC. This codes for CASSVTTSGYNEQFF.

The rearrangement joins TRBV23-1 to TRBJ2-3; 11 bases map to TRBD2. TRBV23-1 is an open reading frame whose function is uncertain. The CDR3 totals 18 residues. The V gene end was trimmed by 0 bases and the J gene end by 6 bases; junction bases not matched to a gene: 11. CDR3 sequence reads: CASSQSPASGRCRDTQYF. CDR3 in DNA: TGCGCCAGCAGTCAATCCCCCGCTAGCGGGAGGTGTAGGGATACGCAGTATTTT.

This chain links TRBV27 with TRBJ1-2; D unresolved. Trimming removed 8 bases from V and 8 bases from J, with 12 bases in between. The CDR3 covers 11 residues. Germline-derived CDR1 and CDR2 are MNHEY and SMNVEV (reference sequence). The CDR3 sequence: CASAAGDGYTF. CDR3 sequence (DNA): TGTGCCAGCGCGGCGGGCGACGGCTACACCTTC.

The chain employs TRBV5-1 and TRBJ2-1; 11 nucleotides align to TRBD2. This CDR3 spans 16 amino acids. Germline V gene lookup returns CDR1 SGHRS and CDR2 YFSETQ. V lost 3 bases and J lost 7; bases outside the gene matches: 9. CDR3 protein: CASSSTLAGGGNEQFF. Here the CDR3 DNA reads TGCGCCAGCAGCTCCACTCTAGCGGGAGGTGGTAATGAGCAGTTCTTC.